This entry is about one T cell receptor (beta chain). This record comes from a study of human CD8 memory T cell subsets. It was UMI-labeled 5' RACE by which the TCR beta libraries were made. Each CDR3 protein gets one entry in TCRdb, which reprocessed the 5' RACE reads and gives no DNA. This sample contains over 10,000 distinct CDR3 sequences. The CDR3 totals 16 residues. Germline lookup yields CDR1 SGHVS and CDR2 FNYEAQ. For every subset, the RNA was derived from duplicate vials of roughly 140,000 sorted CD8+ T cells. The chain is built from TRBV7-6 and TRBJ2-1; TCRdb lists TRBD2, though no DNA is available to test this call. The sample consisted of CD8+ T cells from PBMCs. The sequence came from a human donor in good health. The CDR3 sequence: CASSLGGGASYNEQFF. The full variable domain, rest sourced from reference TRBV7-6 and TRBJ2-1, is GAGVSQSPRYKVTKRGQDVALRCDPISGHVSLYWYRQALGQGPEFLTYFNYEAQQDKSGLPNDRFSAERPEGSISTLTIQRTEQRDSAMYRCASSLGGGASYNEQFFGPGTRLTVL.